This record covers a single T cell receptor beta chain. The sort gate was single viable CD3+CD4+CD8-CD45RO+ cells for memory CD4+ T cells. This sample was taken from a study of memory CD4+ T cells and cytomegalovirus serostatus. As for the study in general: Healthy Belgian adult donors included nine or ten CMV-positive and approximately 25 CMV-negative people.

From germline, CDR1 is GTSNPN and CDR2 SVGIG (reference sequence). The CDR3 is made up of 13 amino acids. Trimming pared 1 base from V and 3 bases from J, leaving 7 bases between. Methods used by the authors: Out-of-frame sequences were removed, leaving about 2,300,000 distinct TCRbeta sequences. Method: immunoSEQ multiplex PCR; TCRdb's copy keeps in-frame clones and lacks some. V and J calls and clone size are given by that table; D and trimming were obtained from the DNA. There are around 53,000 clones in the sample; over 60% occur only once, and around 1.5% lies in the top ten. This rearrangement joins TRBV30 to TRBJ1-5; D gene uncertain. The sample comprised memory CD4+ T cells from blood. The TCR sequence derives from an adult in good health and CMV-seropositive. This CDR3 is CAWSGAINQPQHF. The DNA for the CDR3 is TGTGCCTGGAGTGGGGCAATCAATCAGCCCCAGCATTTT.